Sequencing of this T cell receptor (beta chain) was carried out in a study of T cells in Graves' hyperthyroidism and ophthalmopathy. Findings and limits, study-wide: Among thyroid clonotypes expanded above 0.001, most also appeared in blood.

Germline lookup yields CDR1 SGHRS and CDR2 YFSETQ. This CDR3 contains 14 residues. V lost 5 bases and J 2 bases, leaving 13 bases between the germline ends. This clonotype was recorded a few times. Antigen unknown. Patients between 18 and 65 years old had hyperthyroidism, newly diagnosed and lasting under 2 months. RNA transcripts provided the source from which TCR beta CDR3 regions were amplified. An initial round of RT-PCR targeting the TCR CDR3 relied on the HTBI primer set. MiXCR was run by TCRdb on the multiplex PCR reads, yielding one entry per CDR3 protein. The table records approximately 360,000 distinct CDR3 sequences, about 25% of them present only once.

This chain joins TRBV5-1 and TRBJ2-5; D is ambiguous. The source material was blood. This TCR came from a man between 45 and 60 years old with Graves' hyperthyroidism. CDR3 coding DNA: TGCGCCAGCAGTAACTATCGGTTTCAAGAGACCCAGTACTTC. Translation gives CASSNYRFQETQYF.